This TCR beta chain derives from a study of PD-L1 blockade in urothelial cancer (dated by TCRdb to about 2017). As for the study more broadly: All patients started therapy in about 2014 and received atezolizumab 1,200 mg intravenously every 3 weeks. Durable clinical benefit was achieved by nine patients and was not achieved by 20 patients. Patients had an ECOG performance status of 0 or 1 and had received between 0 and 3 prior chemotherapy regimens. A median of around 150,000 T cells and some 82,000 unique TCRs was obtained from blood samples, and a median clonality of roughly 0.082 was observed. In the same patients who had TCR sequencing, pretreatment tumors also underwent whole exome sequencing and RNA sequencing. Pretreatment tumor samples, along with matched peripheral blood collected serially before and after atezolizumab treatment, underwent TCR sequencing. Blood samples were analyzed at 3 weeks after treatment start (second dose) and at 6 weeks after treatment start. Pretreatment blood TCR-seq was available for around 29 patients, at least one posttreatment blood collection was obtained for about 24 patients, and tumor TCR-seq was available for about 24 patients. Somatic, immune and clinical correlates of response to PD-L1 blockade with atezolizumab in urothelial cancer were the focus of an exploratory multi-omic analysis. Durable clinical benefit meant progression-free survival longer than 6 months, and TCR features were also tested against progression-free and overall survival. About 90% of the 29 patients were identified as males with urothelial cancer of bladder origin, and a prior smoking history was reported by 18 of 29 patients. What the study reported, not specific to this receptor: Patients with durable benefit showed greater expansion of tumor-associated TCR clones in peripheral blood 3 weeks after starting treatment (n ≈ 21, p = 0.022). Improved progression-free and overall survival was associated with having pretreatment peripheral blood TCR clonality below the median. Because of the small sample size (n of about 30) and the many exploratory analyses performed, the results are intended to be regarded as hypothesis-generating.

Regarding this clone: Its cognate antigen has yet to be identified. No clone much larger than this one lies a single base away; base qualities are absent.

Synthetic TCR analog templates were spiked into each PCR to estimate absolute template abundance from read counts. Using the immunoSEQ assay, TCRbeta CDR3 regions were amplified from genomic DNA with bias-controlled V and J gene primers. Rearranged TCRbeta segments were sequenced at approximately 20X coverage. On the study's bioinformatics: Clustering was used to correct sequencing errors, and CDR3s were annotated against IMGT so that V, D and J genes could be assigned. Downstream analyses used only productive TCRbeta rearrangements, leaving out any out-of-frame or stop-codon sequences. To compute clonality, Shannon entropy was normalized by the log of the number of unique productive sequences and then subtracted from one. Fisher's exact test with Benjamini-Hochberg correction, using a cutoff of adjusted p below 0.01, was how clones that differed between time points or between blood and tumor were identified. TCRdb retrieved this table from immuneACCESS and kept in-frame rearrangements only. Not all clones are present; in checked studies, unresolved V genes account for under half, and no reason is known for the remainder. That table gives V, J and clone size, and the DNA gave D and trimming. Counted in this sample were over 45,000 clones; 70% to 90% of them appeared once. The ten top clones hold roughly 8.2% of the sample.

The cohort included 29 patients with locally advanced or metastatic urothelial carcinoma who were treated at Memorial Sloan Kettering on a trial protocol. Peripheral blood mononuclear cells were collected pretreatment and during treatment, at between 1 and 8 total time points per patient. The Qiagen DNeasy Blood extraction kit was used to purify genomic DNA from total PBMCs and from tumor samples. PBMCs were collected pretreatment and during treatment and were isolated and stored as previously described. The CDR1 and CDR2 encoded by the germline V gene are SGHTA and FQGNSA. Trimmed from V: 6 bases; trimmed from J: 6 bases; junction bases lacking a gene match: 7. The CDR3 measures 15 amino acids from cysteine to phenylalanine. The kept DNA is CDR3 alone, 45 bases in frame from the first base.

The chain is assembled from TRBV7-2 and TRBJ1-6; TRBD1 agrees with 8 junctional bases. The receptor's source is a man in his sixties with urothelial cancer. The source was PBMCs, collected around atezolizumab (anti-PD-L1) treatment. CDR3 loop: CASSSQGAGNSPLHF. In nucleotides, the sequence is TGTGCCAGCAGTAGTCAGGGGGCCGGTAATTCACCCCTCCACTTT.